This T cell receptor beta chain was observed in a study of control samples from healthy donors and cancer patients. There are 14 residues in the CDR3. The germline V gene has CDR1 LNHDA and CDR2 SQIVND (reference sequence). The germline V and J ends were trimmed by 3 bases and 4 bases, with 12 bases remaining between them. This clone came up once. Generated by immunoSEQ multiplex PCR, the TCRdb table keeps only in-frame clones and is missing some. Seen here are about 150,000 clones, about 95% observed once, and the top ten hold more than 13%. The material sequenced was PBMCs. This chain uses TRBV19 with TRBJ1-2, with D unclear. The receptor comes from a man in his 60s with colorectal cancer. The CDR3 sequence is CASSIGHTGYGYTF. The CDR3 coding sequence is TGTGCCAGTAGTATTGGTCATACCGGCTATGGCTACACCTTC.